The next 4 T cell receptor beta chains were all read from a single sample in a study of OX40 agonist ivuxolimab in advanced cancers. Using immunoSEQ multiplex PCR, the repertoire was profiled, and TCRdb retains in-frame clones only, with some absent. The sample has about 68,000 clones, 65% to 85% seen once. The source material was CD4+ or CD8+ T cells sorted from blood, sampled in a trial of the OX40 agonist ivuxolimab. These receptors originate from an adult with an advanced solid tumor such as melanoma, head and neck, liver or kidney cancer.

The chain is built from TRBV9 and TRBJ2-3; D is possibly TRBD2 (6 bases). The ends were cut back, 4 bases at V and 4 bases at J, with 16 bases in the middle. The germline V gene has CDR1 SGDLS and CDR2 YYNGEE. CDR3 length: 15 residues. CDR3: CASSPPGTGADTQYF. In DNA form, the CDR3 reads TGTGCCAGCAGCCCTCCCGGGACGGGGGCAGATACGCAGTATTTT.

This clone has a handful of counts. The J gene is TRBJ1-1, the V gene TRBV5-5; D gene uncertain. The germline V gene encodes CDR1 SGHKS and CDR2 YYEKEE (reference sequence). V dropped 2 bases and J dropped 7 bases, with 24 bases sitting between them. The CDR3 has 17 amino acids. Here the CDR3 reads CASSFRLLAFSGGEAFF. DNA for the CDR3: TGTGCCAGCAGCTTTCGGCTTCTGGCGTTCTCTGGCGGTGAAGCTTTCTTT. The full variable domain, rest sourced from reference TRBV5-5 and TRBJ1-1, is DAGVTQSPTHLIKTRGQQVTLRCSPISGHKSVSWYQQVLGQGPQFIFQYYEKEERGRGNFPDRFSARQFPNYSSELNVNALLLGDSALYLCASSFRLLAFSGGEAFFGQGTRLTVV.

CDR3: CASSQVGSRQGFSTEAFF. The CDR3 nucleotides are TGTGCCAGCAGCCAAGTGGGGTCAAGACAGGGGTTTAGCACTGAAGCTTTCTTT. The chain carries TRBV4-2 and TRBJ1-1; 8 bases line up with TRBD1. CDR3 length: 18 amino acids. Germline loops: CDR1 LGHNA, CDR2 YNFKEQ. The ends lost 1 base at V and 4 bases at J; junction bases unmatched: 14.

The genes are TRBV27 and TRBJ2-7; D remains ambiguous. Germline-derived CDR1 and CDR2 are MNHEY and SMNVEV (reference sequence). The CDR3 extends over 17 amino acids. V was trimmed by 0 bases and J by 2 bases, leaving 17 bases between them. In DNA form, the CDR3 reads TGTGCCAGCAGTTTATCCCCAGCGAACGACGGCACCTACGAGCAGTACTTC. Encoded protein: CASSLSPANDGTYEQYF.